A selection of T cell receptor beta chains follows, all from one sample in a study of human T cells and chemical hapten exposure. Via MiXCR, TCRdb re-called the RACE reads, giving one row per CDR3 protein. The sample has around 99,000 distinct CDR3 sequences; about an eighth are singletons. The input for sequencing was whole blood, taken in connection with sensitization to the hapten diphenylcyclopropenone (DPC). The receptors come from a woman aged 40 to 50 with alopecia areata. Some clones in this sample may be carry-over from other donors' samples. Both conserved end residues are part of each CDR3. A D gene is named only where the DNA matches it firmly. Only some rows state a clone size, as once, few, many or a class for expanded clones.

-,TRBJ2-7,-,TRBV29-1,TGCAGCGTTGGGGTCAGAGCCCTCGACGAGCAGTACTTC,CSVGVRALDEQYF
-,TRBJ2-3,-,TRBV5-1,TGCGCCAGCAGCTTGGCGGACGCAGGCACAGATACGCAGTATTTT,CASSLADAGTDTQYF
TRBD2,TRBJ2-3,many,TRBV10-3,TGTGCCATCAGTTTAGCGGGAGGGAGCACAGATACGCAGTATTTT,CAISLAGGSTDTQYF
-,TRBJ1-1,-,TRBV28,TGTGCCAGCAGTTTGAGGACTGAAGCTTTCTTT,CASSLRTEAFF
TRBD2,TRBJ2-2,few,TRBV5-6,TGTGCCAGCAGTTTCCGGACTAGAGGCGGGGAGCTGTTTTTT,CASSFRTRGGELFF
-,TRBJ2-5,many,TRBV4-3,TGCGCCAGCAGCCAAGCCCCGGCAGGGCGCCAAGAGACCCAGTACTTC,CASSQAPAGRQETQYF
-,TRBJ1-1,few,TRBV5-1,TGCGCCAGCAGCTTTACAGGGAGCGCTGAAGCTTTCTTT,CASSFTGSAEAFF
TRBD1,TRBJ1-3,few,TRBV5-1,TGCGCCAGCCGGGGACAGGGAGGAAACACCATATATTTT,CASRGQGGNTIYF
-,TRBJ2-7,few,TRBV18,TGTGCCAGCTCACCACTTTTTCAGGGGAGCCCCTACGAGCAGTACTTC,CASSPLFQGSPYEQYF
TRBD2,TRBJ2-1,few,TRBV7-2,TGTGCCAGCAGCATACTAGCGGTCTCCTACAATGAGCAGTTCTTC,CASSILAVSYNEQFF